These 21 T cell receptor beta chains originate from one sample sequenced in a study of blood T cell repertoires in COVID-19. Method: immunoSEQ multiplex PCR; TCRdb's copy keeps in-frame clones and lacks some. This sample carries 100,000 to 150,000 clones, about 89% of them seen once, and the ten largest clones take under 4.5%. The sequencing input was peripheral blood. The receptors here all came from a man aged 55 to 69 with COVID-19, enrolled during active disease.

In this sample, this clone turned up a few times. This chain uses TRBV28 with TRBJ1-1; 9 nucleotides agree with TRBD1. Trimming at V came to 5 bases and at J to 4 bases, leaving 8 bases not matched to a gene. CDR1 is MDHEN, CDR2 SYDVKM, per germline. The CDR3 sequence is 15 residues long. CDR3 nucleotide sequence: TGTGCCAGCAGTCCCAACAGGGGGCGGGTCACTGAAGCTTTCTTT. Translating it yields CASSPNRGRVTEAFF. Combining the CDR3 with reference TRBV28 and TRBJ1-1 gives the whole variable domain DVKVTQSSRYLVKRTGEKVFLECVQDMDHENMFWYRQDPGLGLRLIYFSYDVKMKEKGDIPEGYSVSREKKERFSLILESASTNQTSMYLCASSPNRGRVTEAFFGQGTRLTVV.

The chain recombines TRBV5-1 with TRBJ2-7, with 9 nucleotides matching TRBD2. The V gene's germline CDR1 is SGHRS and CDR2 YFSETQ. There are 18 residues in the CDR3. The V gene end was trimmed by 0 bases and the J gene end by 2 bases; junction bases not matched to a gene: 12. The CDR3 is CASSLDTAGGSWTYEQYF. DNA of the CDR3: TGCGCCAGCAGCTTGGATACAGCGGGGGGCTCCTGGACCTACGAGCAGTACTTC.

The chain joins TRBV7-2 to TRBJ2-1; 11 nucleotides line up with TRBD2. The V segment lost 6 bases and the J segment 6 bases; nucleotides outside the gene matches: 7. Germline V lookup: CDR1 SGHTA, CDR2 FQGNSA. CDR3 size: 15 residues. The CDR3 reads CASSPSGGRINEQFF. DNA of the CDR3: TGTGCCAGCAGTCCTAGCGGGGGGCGAATCAATGAGCAGTTCTTC.

The rearrangement uses TRBV11-3 and TRBJ2-2; maybe TRBD2 (6 bases). From germline, CDR1 is SGHNT and CDR2 YENEEA. Trimming removed 3 bases at V and 6 bases at J, with 14 bases between. This CDR3 has 15 amino acids. The CDR3 bases are TGTGCCAGCAGCTTGGGAGGTGTGGAAGCCGGGGAGCTGTTTTTT. Protein product: CASSLGGVEAGELFF.

This clone showed up just a few times. CDR3 nucleotide sequence: TGTGCCTACACAGGGGGCTACAATGAGCAGTTCTTC. It encodes CAYTGGYNEQFF. The chain has TRBV30 and TRBJ2-1, with 8 bases lining up with TRBD1. Germline values: CDR1 GTSNPN, CDR2 SVGIG (reference sequence). Trimming removed 7 bases from V and 3 bases from J; junction bases left unmatched: 2. The CDR3 has 12 amino acids. The full variable domain, with the rest looked up from reference TRBV30 and TRBJ2-1, is SQTIHQWPATLVQPVGSPLSLECTVEGTSNPNLYWYRQAAGRGLQLLFYSVGIGQISSEVPQNLSASRPQDRQFILSSKKLLLSDSGFYLCAYTGGYNEQFFGPGTRLTVL.

The rearrangement uses TRBV18 and TRBJ1-2; 9 bases are a match to TRBD1. Germline values: CDR1 KGHSH, CDR2 LQKENI. CDR3 length: 19 residues. V lost 5 bases and J lost 0; bases outside the gene matches: 16. In DNA, the CDR3 is TGTGCCAGCTCAGTACGGACCGGGACAGGGAGTTCCGCTAACTATGGCTACACCTTC. Translation gives CASSVRTGTGSSANYGYTF.

This chain joins TRBV5-5 and TRBJ2-7; D is unresolved. The CDR3 has 13 amino acids. The V and J ends lost 2 bases and 0 bases respectively, with 6 bases between them. The germline CDR1 and CDR2 sequences are SGHKS and YYEKEE (reference sequence). CDR3 nucleotide sequence: TGTGCCAGCAGCTTCTTACTCTCCTACGAGCAGTACTTC. It yields the protein CASSFLLSYEQYF.

The CDR3 DNA reads as TGTGCCAGCAGCGTAGTTGCACTAGGCTCCTACAATGAGCAGTTCTTC. This encodes CASSVVALGSYNEQFF. The J gene is TRBJ2-1, the V gene TRBV9, with a possible D match to TRBD2 (5 bases). The CDR3 length is 16 residues. Trimming took off 0 bases at V and 0 bases at J, with 10 bases between the two ends. Germline lookup yields CDR1 SGDLS and CDR2 YYNGEE.

This rearrangement joins TRBV6-5 to TRBJ1-2; TRBD1 matches 8 bases. The CDR3 sequence is 15 residues long. Germline values: CDR1 MNHEY, CDR2 SVGAGI. Trimming cost V 2 bases and J 7 bases; bases outside gene matches: 9. CDR3 region: CASSYGAGGVGGYTF. The CDR3 DNA reads as TGTGCCAGCAGTTACGGGGCAGGGGGCGTCGGTGGCTACACCTTC.

The rearrangement uses TRBV18 and TRBJ1-6; TRBD1 agrees at 10 bases. The CDR3 loop spans 15 amino acids. J lost 8 bases, V lost 5 bases, and 6 bases had no gene match. Looked up from germline, CDR1 is KGHSH and CDR2 is LQKENI. The CDR3 reads CASSNGQGGYSPLHF. In DNA form, the CDR3 reads TGTGCCAGCTCAAACGGACAGGGGGGTTATTCACCCCTCCACTTT.

The gene calls are TRBV5-8 and TRBJ1-5; D unresolved. There are 15 residues in the CDR3. The V end lost 4 bases, the J end lost 2 bases, and 13 bases lay between the germline ends. The germline V gene encodes CDR1 SGHTS and CDR2 YDEGEE. The CDR3 region has the DNA TGTGCCAGCAGCGTGGACCCCCAGGGCAATCAGCCCCAGCATTTT. Its protein is CASSVDPQGNQPQHF.

J is TRBJ2-7 and V is TRBV2; 9 bases fit TRBD1. The J segment lost 1 base and the V segment lost 6 bases, leaving 4 bases of the junction unmatched. This CDR3 is 14 amino acids long. The germline gives CDR1 SNHLY, CDR2 FYNNEI. CDR3 in DNA: TGTGCCAGCAGGACGACAGGGGGGTCCTACGAGCAGTACTTC. Encoded protein: CASRTTGGSYEQYF.

This chain joins TRBV5-1 and TRBJ2-2; no clear D. The germline V gene encodes CDR1 SGHRS and CDR2 YFSETQ. V was clipped by 6 bases and J by 6 bases, with 15 bases between them. The length of the CDR3 is 14 residues. This CDR3 reads CASNYGYEAGELFF. CDR3 bases: TGCGCCAGCAACTACGGATATGAGGCCGGGGAGCTGTTTTTT.

The chain joins TRBV27 to TRBJ2-3; 7 bases agree with TRBD1. The germline V gene has CDR1 MNHEY and CDR2 SMNVEV (reference sequence). This CDR3 region has 15 residues. Trimming at V came to 7 bases and at J to 0 bases, leaving 7 bases not matched to a gene. This chain's CDR3 is CASTPVQGSTDTQYF. The CDR3 region has the DNA TGTGCCAGCACCCCCGTACAGGGGAGCACAGATACGCAGTATTTT.

The V call is TRBV11-3, the J call TRBJ2-7; a possible D gene is TRBD1 (6 bases). Trimming removed 5 bases at V and 4 bases at J, with 15 bases between. Germline V lookup: CDR1 SGHNT, CDR2 YENEEA. This CDR3 has 14 residues. CDR3 sequence (DNA): TGTGCCAGCAGCCCTACTGCAGGGGCTTACGAGCAGTACTTC. Protein: CASSPTAGAYEQYF.

This clone showed up just a few times. The chain has TRBV18 and TRBJ1-1; TRBD1 aligns across 10 bases. J lost 5 bases, V lost 0 bases, and 6 bases had no gene match. The CDR3 runs 16 residues. CDR1 is KGHSH and CDR2 is LQKENI in the germline V gene. Written as DNA, the CDR3 is TGTGCCAGCTCACCACCCGGATGGGACAGGGGTACTGAAGCTTTCTTT. Protein: CASSPPGWDRGTEAFF.

J is TRBJ1-1 and V is TRBV6-5, with 9 bases fitting TRBD1. From germline, CDR1 is MNHEY and CDR2 SVGAGI. Trimming at V came to 2 bases and at J to 1 base, leaving 5 bases not matched to a gene. This CDR3 contains 16 residues. CDR3 sequence reads: CASSYRTGVRNTEAFF. The DNA for the CDR3 is TGTGCCAGCAGTTACAGGACAGGGGTAAGGAACACTGAAGCTTTCTTT.

The chain couples TRBV7-3 to TRBJ2-2; D may be TRBD1 (6 bases). V gave up 4 bases and J gave up 2 bases, with 14 bases separating them. Germline-derived CDR1 and CDR2 are SGHTA and FQGTGA. This CDR3 is built from 16 residues. CDR3 region: CASSSPTGINTGELFF. The CDR3 DNA sequence: TGTGCCAGCAGCTCCCCGACAGGCATAAACACCGGGGAGCTGTTTTTT. The whole variable domain, remainder taken from reference TRBV7-3 and TRBJ2-2, is GAGVSQTPSNKVTEKGKYVELRCDPISGHTALYWYRQSLGQGPEFLIYFQGTGAADDSGLPNDRFFAVRPEGSVSTLKIQRTERGDSAVYLCASSSPTGINTGELFFGEGSRLTVL.

This chain joins TRBV13 and TRBJ1-2; 7 bases match TRBD1. Germline trimming cut 5 bases from V and 1 base from J; bases unmatched to any gene: 7. Germline CDR1 is PRHDT and CDR2 is FYEKMQ (reference sequence). The CDR3 sequence is 15 residues long. CDR3 loop: CASSLRGQINYGYTF. CDR3 nucleotides: TGTGCCAGCAGCCTGCGGGGACAGATTAACTATGGCTACACCTTC.

This chain links TRBV7-2 with TRBJ2-1, with 8 bases identical to TRBD2. Germline loops: CDR1 SGHTA, CDR2 FQGNSA. The V gene end was trimmed by 1 base and the J gene end by 8 bases; junction bases not matched to a gene: 13. The CDR3 contains 17 residues. In DNA, the CDR3 is TGTGCCAGCAGCTTAGACCCCCGGGGGGGCCTTCTGGATGAGCAGTTCTTC. Translating it yields CASSLDPRGGLLDEQFF.

V usage is TRBV4-2 and J usage is TRBJ1-1, with a possible D match to TRBD1 (6 bases). Deletions cut 1 base from V and 0 bases from J, with 12 bases between. The germline V gene has CDR1 LGHNA and CDR2 YNFKEQ. This CDR3 contains 16 residues. The CDR3 sequence is CASSQGSGTMNTEAFF. For the CDR3, the DNA is TGTGCCAGCAGCCAAGGCTCCGGGACAATGAACACTGAAGCTTTCTTT.